The 21 T cell receptor beta chains reported below all come from one sample, sequenced in a study of control samples from healthy donors and cancer patients. Using immunoSEQ multiplex PCR, the repertoire was profiled, and TCRdb retains in-frame clones only, with some absent. This sample yields 90,000 to 130,000 clones, of which 82% are seen a single time; about 7% belongs to the top ten. The specimen sequenced was blood. The receptor set was obtained from a young man in good health.

The chain employs TRBV28 and TRBJ2-7; either TRBD1 or TRBD2 may fit D (6 bases each). CDR1 is MDHEN, CDR2 SYDVKM, per germline. V was pared by 6 bases and J by 6 bases, with 18 bases between. The CDR3 length is 14 residues. CDR3 amino acids: CASREGTRGREQYF. The CDR3 nucleotides read TGTGCCAGCAGGGAGGGGACAAGGGGTCGCGAGCAGTACTTC.

The J gene is TRBJ1-1, the V gene TRBV19; D ambiguous. This CDR3 is built from 14 residues. In germline, CDR1 is LNHDA, CDR2 SQIVND (reference sequence). V dropped 3 bases and J dropped 5 bases, with 13 bases sitting between them. The CDR3 here is CASSIQVGWTEAFF. In nucleotides, the CDR3 is TGTGCCAGTAGTATTCAGGTGGGATGGACTGAAGCTTTCTTT.

This clone has only one observation. The chain is built from TRBV9 and TRBJ2-5; D is perhaps TRBD1 or TRBD2 (6 bases each). Trimming took off 0 bases at V and 2 bases at J, with 14 bases between the two ends. The length of the CDR3 is 16 residues. In germline, CDR1 is SGDLS, CDR2 YYNGEE. The CDR3 sequence is CASSVGGRGQQETQYF. In nucleotides, the CDR3 is TGTGCCAGCAGCGTAGGGGGACGGGGGCAACAAGAGACCCAGTACTTC.

The genes are TRBV3-1 (or the pseudogene TRBV3-2) and TRBJ2-1; the match to TRBD1 covers 7 bases. V shed 4 bases, J shed 16 bases, and the junction held 10 bases outside the gene matches. The germline gives CDR1 LGHDT, CDR2 YNNKEL (reference sequence). This CDR3 is 12 amino acids long. The CDR3 spells CASSLNRDSRFF. In DNA form, the CDR3 reads TGTGCCAGCAGCCTCAACCGGGACAGTCGATTCTTC.

This sequence joins TRBV7-2 and TRBJ2-7; TRBD2 agrees at 15 bases. The CDR3 length is 15 residues. Germline V gene data show CDR1 as SGHTA and CDR2 as FQGNSA. V was clipped by 4 bases and J by 4 bases; unmatched bases: 2. The CDR3 coding sequence is TGTGCCAGCAGCTACGGGACTAGCGGGGGGTACGAGCAGTACGTC. Protein sequence: CASSYGTSGGYEQYV.

The J gene is TRBJ1-1, the V gene TRBV24-1; D gene ambiguous. Trimming removed 6 bases from V and 2 bases from J, with 9 bases in between. Germline CDR1 KGHDR, CDR2 SFDVKD. The CDR3 contains 13 residues. The CDR3 loop reads CATSKADNTEAFF. Here the CDR3 DNA reads TGTGCCACCAGTAAAGCGGACAACACTGAAGCTTTCTTT.

V usage is TRBV6-6 and J usage is TRBJ1-2; 8 bases align to TRBD1. The germline V gene has CDR1 MNHNY and CDR2 SVGAGI (reference sequence). This CDR3 has 13 residues. Trimming cost V 5 bases and J 7 bases; bases outside gene matches: 6. This CDR3 reads CASSPGQGFGYTF. CDR3 coding DNA: TGTGCCAGCAGTCCCGGACAGGGCTTTGGCTACACCTTC.

The gene calls are TRBV15 and TRBJ1-5; D gene unclear. Germline assignment: CDR1 LNHNV and CDR2 YYDKDF (reference sequence). CDR3 length: 18 residues. V dropped 4 bases and J dropped 0 bases, with 19 bases sitting between them. Here the CDR3 DNA reads TGTGCCACCAGCACGAGCGGCTTCGCCTCAGCTAGCAATCAGCCCCAGCATTTT. Translated: CATSTSGFASASNQPQHF.

The chain links TRBV5-8 to TRBJ1-1; maybe TRBD1 (6 bases). In germline, CDR1 is SGHTS, CDR2 YDEGEE. The CDR3 length is 14 residues. V shed 3 bases and J shed 1 base, with 10 bases lying between them. The CDR3 is CASSWGQANTEAFF. DNA of the CDR3: TGTGCCAGCAGCTGGGGACAAGCGAACACTGAAGCTTTCTTT.

This clone has just one count. The chain is built from TRBV4-2 and TRBJ2-3; a possible D gene is TRBD1 (6 bases). Germline V gives CDR1 LGHNA, CDR2 YNFKEQ. The CDR3 is 15 residues long. Trimming cost V 0 bases and J 5 bases, with 12 bases left between them. The CDR3 DNA reads as TGTGCCAGCAGCCAAGATGGACAGAAAAAAGATACGCAGTATTTT. Protein sequence: CASSQDGQKKDTQYF.

The rearrangement links TRBV9 to TRBJ1-2; no definite D call. The CDR3 sequence is 12 residues long. Trimming stripped 7 bases from V and 3 bases from J, with 10 bases between. Per the germline V gene, CDR1 is SGDLS and CDR2 is YYNGEE. The CDR3 DNA follows: TGTGCCAGCTCACAGTTAGACTATGGCTACACCTTC. Encoded protein: CASSQLDYGYTF.

The CDR3 here is CASSSQGGNQPQHF. The CDR3 DNA reads as TGTGCCAGTAGTAGTCAGGGGGGCAATCAGCCCCAGCATTTT. V gene TRBV19 combines with J gene TRBJ1-5, with 7 bases lining up with TRBD1. The germline CDR1 and CDR2 sequences are LNHDA and SQIVND (reference sequence). This CDR3 region has 14 residues. The ends lost 4 bases at V and 2 bases at J; junction bases unmatched: 2.

The rearrangement joins TRBV27 to TRBJ2-1, with TRBD2 matching over 13 bases. Germline V gene lookup returns CDR1 MNHEY and CDR2 SMNVEV (reference sequence). The junction had 3 bases not matched to a gene; V was cut back by 5 bases and J by 5 bases. The CDR3 contains 15 residues. The CDR3 region has the DNA TGTGCCAGCAGTCCCGGGACTAGCGGGGACAATGAGCAGTTCTTC. Encoded protein: CASSPGTSGDNEQFF.

The chain couples TRBV30 to TRBJ2-6; 8 positions agree with TRBD1. Germline loops: CDR1 GTSNPN, CDR2 SVGIG (reference sequence). This CDR3 contains 13 residues. V trimming: 3 bases; J trimming: 13 bases; junction bases outside the gene matches: 8. CDR3 coding DNA: TGTGCCTGGAGACCAGGGGGCGTTCGGGTCCTGACTTTC. Translation gives CAWRPGGVRVLTF.

V is TRBV6-5 and J is TRBJ2-1, with D tentatively TRBD2 (7 bases). The CDR3 is made up of 13 amino acids. V dropped 8 bases and J dropped 4 bases, with 12 bases sitting between them. Germline V lookup: CDR1 MNHEY, CDR2 SVGAGI. The CDR3 region is CASGGARYNEQFF. The DNA of the CDR3 is TGTGCCAGCGGGGGGGCCAGGTACAATGAGCAGTTCTTC.

In its sample, this clone was seen a few times. The genes are TRBV7-9 and TRBJ1-5, with D tentatively TRBD1 (6 bases). Germline loops: CDR1 SEHNR, CDR2 FQNEAQ (reference sequence). Trimming cost V 5 bases and J 7 bases, with 15 bases left between them. The CDR3 totals 14 residues. CDR3 nucleotide sequence: TGTGCCAGCAGCCAAGGGGGGACCTCGCAGCCCCAGCATTTT. It yields the protein CASSQGGTSQPQHF.

The rearrangement uses TRBV7-8 and TRBJ2-5; D is possibly TRBD2 (7 bases). The CDR3 runs to 15 residues. The germline CDR1 and CDR2 sequences are SGHVS and FQNEAQ. Trimming took off 5 bases at V and 7 bases at J, with 20 bases between the two ends. Here the CDR3 DNA reads TGTGCCAGCAGCCTAGAGGGGGGGGCCTCGAGGACCCAGTACTTC. This encodes CASSLEGGASRTQYF.

The chain couples TRBV11-2 to TRBJ1-6; TRBD1 matches at 7 bases. Germline lookup yields CDR1 SGHAT and CDR2 FQNNGV. Unmatched junction bases numbered 5, after V lost 2 bases and J lost 4 bases. CDR3 length equals 16 residues. CDR3 DNA: TGTGCCAGCAGCTTAAGACCGGGACAGTATAATTCACCCCTCCACTTT. It encodes CASSLRPGQYNSPLHF. Combining the CDR3 with reference TRBV11-2 and TRBJ1-6 gives the whole variable domain EAGVAQSPRYKIIEKRQSVAFWCNPISGHATLYWYQQILGQGPKLLIQFQNNGVVDDSQLPKDRFSAERLKGVDSTLKIQPAKLEDSAVYLCASSLRPGQYNSPLHFGNGTRLTVT.

For this clone: This CDR3 is also generated by other DNA sequences in the sample. The chain employs TRBV5-1 and TRBJ2-5; 9 positions agree with TRBD1. Unmatched junction bases numbered 5, after V lost 4 bases and J lost 4 bases. This CDR3 comprises 14 residues. Germline lookup yields CDR1 SGHRS and CDR2 YFSETQ. CDR3 coding DNA: TGCGCCAGCAGCACCGGACAGGGGAGAGAGACCCAGTACTTC. Protein sequence: CASSTGQGRETQYF.

V is TRBV6-5 and J is TRBJ1-5; D is ambiguous. Germline assignment: CDR1 MNHEY and CDR2 SVGAGI. V was clipped by 0 bases and J by 5 bases, with 5 bases between them. The CDR3 spans 13 residues. CDR3 residues: CASSYSPYQPQHF. The CDR3 nucleotides are TGTGCCAGCAGTTACTCCCCCTATCAGCCCCAGCATTTT.

The rearrangement uses TRBV28 and TRBJ1-1, with unresolved D. The CDR3 covers 14 residues. Deletions cut 2 bases from V and 1 base from J, with 8 bases between. The V gene's germline CDR1 is MDHEN and CDR2 SYDVKM. The chain's CDR3 is CASSLRQTNTEAFF. The CDR3 DNA follows: TGTGCCAGCAGTTTACGGCAGACGAACACTGAAGCTTTCTTT.